The entry below describes one TCR beta chain. V trimming: 0 bases; J trimming: 6 bases; junction bases outside the gene matches: 3. CDR3 size: 15 residues. Germline V CDR1 and CDR2: SGHTA, FQGTGA. The data derive from a study of control samples from healthy donors and cancer patients. TCRdb keeps only in-frame clones here, not all; method: immunoSEQ multiplex PCR. The sample carries roughly 170,000 clones, 94% recorded once. The sample taken for sequencing was blood. The rearrangement uses TRBV7-3 and TRBJ2-1; 9 nucleotides line up with TRBD1. This receptor was obtained from a woman aged 18-29 years in good health. CDR3 nucleotide sequence: TGTGCCAGCAGCTTAACATCGACAGGGGGCAATGAGCAGTTCTTC. Translation: CASSLTSTGGNEQFF.